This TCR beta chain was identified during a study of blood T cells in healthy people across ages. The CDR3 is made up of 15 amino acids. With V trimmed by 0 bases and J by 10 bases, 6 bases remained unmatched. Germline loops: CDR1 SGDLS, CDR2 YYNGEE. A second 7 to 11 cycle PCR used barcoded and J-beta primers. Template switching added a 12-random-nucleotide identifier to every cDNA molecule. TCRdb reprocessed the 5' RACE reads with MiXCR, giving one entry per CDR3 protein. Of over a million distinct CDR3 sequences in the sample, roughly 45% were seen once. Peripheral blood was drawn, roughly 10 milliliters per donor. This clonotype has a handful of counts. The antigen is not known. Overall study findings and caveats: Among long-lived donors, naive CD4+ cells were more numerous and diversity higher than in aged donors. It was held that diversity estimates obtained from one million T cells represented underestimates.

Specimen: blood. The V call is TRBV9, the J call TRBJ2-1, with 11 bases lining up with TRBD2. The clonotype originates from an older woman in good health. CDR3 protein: CASSVELAGVKEQFF. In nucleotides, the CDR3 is TGTGCCAGCAGCGTAGAACTAGCGGGAGTTAAGGAGCAGTTCTTC. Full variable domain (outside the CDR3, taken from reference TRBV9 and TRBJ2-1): DSGVTQTPKHLITATGQRVTLRCSPRSGDLSVYWYQQSLDQGLQFLIQYYNGEERAKGNILERFSAQQFPDLHSELNLSSLELGDSALYFCASSVELAGVKEQFFGPGTRLTVL.